A selection of T cell receptor beta chains follows, all from one sample in a study of T cell responses to AZD1222 COVID-19 vaccine. Sequencing used immunoSEQ multiplex PCR; TCRdb keeps in-frame clones, though not all of them. This sample has more than 110,000 clones, with approximately 90% found just once. This material consisted of peripheral blood, taken on day 0 of AZD1222 vaccination. These receptors all come from an adult in good health. CDR3s include the opening cysteine and the closing phenylalanine or tryptophan. The order of the fields is J gene, clone size, D gene, V gene, CDR3 protein, CDR3 DNA. D genes are given only for firm matches. Not all rows give a size; the values are once, few, many and, for expanded clones, a class.

TRBJ1-5 | . | . | TRBV30 | CAWQLDSNQPQHF | TGTGCCTGGCAACTAGATAGCAATCAGCCCCAGCATTTT
TRBJ2-1 | . | . | TRBV5-1 | CASSLVFGGNNEQFF | TGCGCCAGCAGCTTGGTTTTTGGGGGCAACAATGAGCAGTTCTTC
TRBJ1-1 | once | . | TRBV12-5 | CASGLSSTEAFF | TGTGCTAGTGGTTTGTCTAGCACTGAAGCTTTCTTT
TRBJ2-3 | . | . | TRBV5-1 | CASSLDRGTDTQYF | TGCGCCAGCAGTCTGGACCGGGGCACAGATACGCAGTATTTT
TRBJ1-5 | . | TRBD1 | TRBV28 | CASSDRQGHQPQHF | TGTGCCAGCAGTGATCGACAGGGGCATCAGCCCCAGCATTTT
TRBJ1-2 | . | . | TRBV19 | CASSKPRATSYGYTF | TGTGCCAGTAGCAAACCTCGGGCGACGAGCTATGGCTACACCTTC
TRBJ2-2 | . | TRBD2 | TRBV19 | CASSIASGTYTGELFF | TGTGCCAGTAGTATAGCTAGCGGGACATATACCGGGGAGCTGTTTTTT
TRBJ1-4 | . | . | TRBV5-1 | CASSPSGGTEKLFF | TGCGCCAGCAGCCCCTCGGGGGGGACGGAAAAACTGTTTTTT
TRBJ2-7 | . | TRBD2 | TRBV7-9 | CASGASGSRGSGGEQYF | TGTGCCAGCGGGGCTAGCGGGAGCCGAGGCTCTGGTGGCGAGCAGTACTTC
TRBJ2-1 | . | TRBD1 | TRBV6-2/TRBV6-3 | CASSWGTVSYNEQFF | TGTGCCAGCAGTTGGGGGACAGTCTCTTACAATGAGCAGTTCTTC
TRBJ2-1 | once | TRBD2 | TRBV2 | CASSEETSGDNEQFF | TGTGCCAGCAGTGAAGAAACTAGCGGGGACAATGAGCAGTTCTTC
TRBJ2-1 | . | . | TRBV5-1 | CASSVSIAPYNEQFF | TGCGCCAGCAGCGTCTCCATAGCCCCATACAATGAGCAGTTCTTC
TRBJ1-1 | once | . | TRBV18 | CASSIHRNTEAFF | TGTGCCAGCTCTATACATAGGAACACTGAAGCTTTCTTT
TRBJ2-1 | . | TRBD2 | TRBV27 | CASSLLTSGRPNEQFF | TGTGCCAGCAGTTTGTTGACTAGCGGGAGACCCAATGAGCAGTTCTTC
TRBJ1-2 | . | . | TRBV12-3/TRBV12-4 | CASSLGLWDGYTF | TGTGCCAGCAGTTTGGGGCTGTGGGACGGCTACACCTTC
TRBJ2-3 | . | . | TRBV6-2/TRBV6-3 | CASSYELRGSSTDTQYF | TGTGCCAGCAGTTATGAGTTGCGCGGTTCTAGCACAGATACGCAGTATTTT
TRBJ2-1 | . | . | TRBV18 | CASSPASYNEQFF | TGTGCCAGCTCACCAGCGAGCTACAATGAGCAGTTCTTC
TRBJ1-2 | . | . | TRBV11-2 | CASSLARGYTF | TGTGCCAGCAGCTTAGCTCGTGGCTACACCTTC
TRBJ1-1 | . | . | TRBV5-1 | CASSLVVGRLNTEAFF | TGCGCCAGCAGCTTGGTTGTAGGCAGACTGAACACTGAAGCTTTCTTT
TRBJ2-7 | few | . | TRBV5-4 | CASSLDTRVYEQYF | TGTGCCAGCAGCTTGGATACGCGGGTCTACGAGCAGTACTTC
TRBJ1-6 | few | . | TRBV4-3 | CASSQEMPSPLHF | TGCGCCAGCAGCCAAGAGATGCCCTCACCCCTCCACTTT
TRBJ2-5 | . | TRBD2 | TRBV28 | CASRPTSGETQYF | TGTGCCAGCAGACCGACTAGCGGAGAGACCCAGTACTTC
TRBJ2-3 | . | TRBD2 | TRBV27 | CASSRRTSGMRGHTQYF | TGTGCCAGCAGTAGAAGGACTAGCGGGATGCGCGGGCATACGCAGTATTTT
TRBJ2-1 | . | TRBD2 | TRBV7-2 | CASSPTSGTYNEQFF | TGTGCCAGCAGTCCGACTAGCGGAACGTACAATGAGCAGTTCTTC
TRBJ1-6 | . | . | TRBV14 | CASSQESDSPLHF | TGTGCCAGCAGCCAAGAGTCTGATTCACCCCTCCACTTT
TRBJ1-3 | . | . | TRBV30 | CAWSTSGVSSGNTIYF | TGTGCCTGGAGTACCTCCGGGGTCAGCTCTGGAAACACCATATATTTT
TRBJ2-2 | . | TRBD1 | TRBV10-2 | CASRGMTGRGAGELFF | TGCGCCAGCAGGGGGATGACAGGGCGAGGGGCCGGGGAGCTGTTTTTT
TRBJ2-1 | . | TRBD2 | TRBV29-1 | CSAGLAGLNEQFF | TGCAGCGCCGGACTAGCGGGTCTCAATGAGCAGTTCTTC
TRBJ1-3 | once | . | TRBV3-1/TRBV3-2 | CASSPRARTEGNTIYF | TGTGCCAGCAGCCCCCGCGCCAGGACAGAAGGAAACACCATATATTTT
TRBJ2-1 | . | TRBD1 | TRBV6-4 | CASSAGTVAYNEQFF | TGTGCCAGCAGTGCCGGGACAGTCGCCTACAATGAGCAGTTCTTC